This T cell receptor beta chain was recorded in a study of shared clonotypes between healthy human individuals. Across the study: Per-donor plates numbered three CD4 naive, three CD4 memory, two CD8 naive and one CD8 memory.

Details on this clone: Its antigen is not known.

Study-wide results and limits: Several donors held 5% to 5.5% of naive CD4 clonotypes in common. Owing to a small donor count, the genetic and exposure-history diversity represented was limited. Even with large depth, rarefaction showed that sorted-subset sequencing was incomplete.

TCRdb's table, derived via immunoSEQ multiplex PCR, lists solely in-frame clones and lacks some. Here the sample spans roughly 330,000 clones, approximately 79% being singletons. From germline, CDR1 is SGHDT and CDR2 YYEEEE. The CDR3 runs 11 residues. The V and J ends lost 4 bases and 9 bases respectively, with 10 bases between them. The sample comprised memory CD4+ T cells sorted from blood. Subset reported: CD45RA-negative fraction. This clonotype originated in a man aged 25 to 45 in good health. The chain has TRBV5-6 and TRBJ2-5; the D gene is possibly TRBD1 (6 bases). The CDR3 is CASSESGAQYF. CDR3 coding DNA: TGTGCCAGCAGCGAATCAGGGGCCCAGTACTTC.